Sequencing of this T cell receptor beta chain was carried out in a study of control samples from healthy donors and cancer patients. Sequencing used immunoSEQ multiplex PCR; TCRdb keeps in-frame clones, though not all of them. The sample gives approximately 94,000 clones, less than 90% of which show up once; roughly 18% is in the top ten. V gave up 5 bases and J gave up 5 bases; unmatched junction bases: 3. This CDR3 has 13 amino acids. CDR1 is MNHEY, CDR2 SVGAGI, per germline. This sequence joins TRBV6-5 and TRBJ2-5; 9 bases map to TRBD1. Sequencing was carried out using blood. This sequence was found in a woman aged 50 to 60 in good health. The CDR3 coding sequence is TGTGCCAGCAGTCGGGACAGGGACGAGACCCAGTACTTC. Its translation: CASSRDRDETQYF.